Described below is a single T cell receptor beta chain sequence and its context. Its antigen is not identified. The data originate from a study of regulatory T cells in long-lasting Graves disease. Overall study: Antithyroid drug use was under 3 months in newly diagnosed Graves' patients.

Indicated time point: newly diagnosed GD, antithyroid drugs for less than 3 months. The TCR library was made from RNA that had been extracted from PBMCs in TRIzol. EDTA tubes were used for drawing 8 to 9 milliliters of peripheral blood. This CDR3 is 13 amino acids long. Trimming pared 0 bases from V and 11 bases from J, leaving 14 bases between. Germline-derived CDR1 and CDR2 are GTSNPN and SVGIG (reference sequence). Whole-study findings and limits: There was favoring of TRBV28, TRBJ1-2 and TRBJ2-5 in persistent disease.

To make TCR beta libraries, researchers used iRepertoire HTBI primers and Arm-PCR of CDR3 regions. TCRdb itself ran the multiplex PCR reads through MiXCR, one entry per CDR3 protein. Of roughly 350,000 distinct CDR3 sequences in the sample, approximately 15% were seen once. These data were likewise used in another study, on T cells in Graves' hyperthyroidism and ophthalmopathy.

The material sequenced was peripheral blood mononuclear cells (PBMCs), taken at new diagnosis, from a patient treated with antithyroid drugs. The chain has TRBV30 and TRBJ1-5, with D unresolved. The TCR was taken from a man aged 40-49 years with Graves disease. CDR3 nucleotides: TGTGCCTGGAGTGTGGGCGGAACAGTGGCCCAGCATTTT. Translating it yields CAWSVGGTVAQHF.